This TCR beta chain is from a study of cytotoxic CD8 clonotypes in ibrutinib-treated CLL. This clone is medium-sized in the sample. Its cognate antigen is unknown. The table came from immunoSEQ multiplex PCR; TCRdb's copy has only in-frame clones and leaves some out. The table records about 49,000 clones, less than 70% of them present only once. The CDR3 has 14 amino acids. CDR1 is MGHRA, CDR2 YSYEKL, per germline. With 0 bases removed from V and 4 bases from J, the gap between germline ends came to 8 bases. Study-level findings and limits: Among the clonotypes, public ones were uncommon and contracted or held stable on treatment. Elevated clonality accompanied ibrutinib response, with a return toward baseline values at progression.

This clonotype was sampled from a human donor with chronic lymphocytic leukemia. This sample comprised PBMCs, obtained after 12 months of ibrutinib treatment. The V call is TRBV4-1, the J call TRBJ2-3; D call uncertain. The CDR3 coding sequence is TGCGCCAGCAGCCAAGATAACGTCCCAGATACGCAGTATTTT. This codes for CASSQDNVPDTQYF.